This is a list of T cell receptor beta chains from one sample in a study of T cells in localized non-small cell lung cancer. Profiled with immunoSEQ multiplex PCR; TCRdb holds only in-frame clones, not every one. The repertoire holds 35,000 or so clones, with around nine tenths as singletons. Source: peripheral blood, taken before any cancer treatment. These receptors originate from a woman aged 35-75 years with stage I lung adenocarcinoma. Each CDR3 is given with its conserved first and last residue. D genes are given only for firm matches.

D	V	J	CDR3	DNA
.	TRBV18	TRBJ1-5	CASSAGDHSNQPQHF	TGTGCCAGCTCAGCAGGGGACCATAGCAATCAGCCCCAGCATTTT
TRBD1	TRBV9	TRBJ1-1	CASSVVQGGTEAFF	TGTGCCAGCAGCGTAGTACAGGGGGGAACTGAAGCTTTCTTT
.	TRBV4-1	TRBJ2-2	CASSQDVAAKNTGELFF	TGCGCCAGCAGCCAAGATGTGGCAGCCAAGAACACCGGGGAGCTGTTTTTT
.	TRBV12-2	TRBJ2-1	CASRLASHGGERRNEQFF	TGTGCAAGTCGCTTAGCGTCCCACGGGGGGGAGAGGCGCAATGAGCAGTTCTTC
.	TRBV19	TRBJ2-5	CASSIGRVQETQYF	TGTGCCAGTAGTATAGGCAGGGTGCAAGAGACCCAGTACTTC
.	TRBV28	TRBJ2-5	CAGGRLVQETQYF	TGTGCCGGGGGGAGACTCGTGCAAGAGACCCAGTACTTC
.	TRBV6-6	TRBJ1-2	CASKAGSDGYTF	TGTGCCAGCAAGGCAGGGTCGGATGGCTACACCTTC
TRBD2	TRBV4-1	TRBJ2-3	CASSQDHVVLLAVSTDTQYF	TGCGCCAGCAGCCAAGATCATGTGGTCCTACTAGCGGTGAGCACAGATACGCAGTATTTT
.	TRBV5-1	TRBJ1-6	CASSLERTYNSPLHF	TGCGCCAGCAGCTTGGAGAGGACCTATAATTCACCCCTCCACTTT
TRBD2	TRBV5-6	TRBJ2-3	CASSLALASKDTQYF	TGTGCCAGCAGCTTGGCACTAGCGTCGAAAGATACGCAGTATTTT
.	TRBV1	TRBJ2-2	CTSSQDSRTPRPRELFF	TGCACCAGCAGCCAAGATTCCCGGACACCCAGGCCCCGGGAGCTGTTTTTT
TRBD2	TRBV4-3	TRBJ2-3	CASSPNRAGLAGENTQYF	TGCGCCAGCAGCCCCAACCGGGCGGGACTAGCGGGGGAGAATACGCAGTATTTT
.	TRBV27	TRBJ2-1	CASSLVIFISKFF	TGTGCCAGCAGTTTAGTGATTTTCATCTCGAAGTTCTTC
.	TRBV15	TRBJ1-1	CATSRETGTEAFF	TGTGCCACCAGCAGAGAGACAGGCACTGAAGCTTTCTTT
.	TRBV7-9	TRBJ1-1	CASSLDWGSEAFF	TGTGCCAGCAGCTTAGATTGGGGGTCTGAAGCTTTCTTT
.	TRBV11-2	TRBJ2-5	CASSLVDGRTGETQYF	TGTGCCAGCAGCTTAGTGGACGGCAGGACGGGAGAGACCCAGTACTTC
TRBD2	TRBV18	TRBJ2-7	CASSPPSSGVASMGEQYF	TGTGCCAGCTCACCACCTTCTAGCGGGGTCGCCAGCATGGGCGAGCAGTACTTC